This record concerns one T cell receptor beta chain sequence. Its target is unknown. The data stem from a study of T cell repertoires in cytomegalovirus infection. Study-wide findings and caveats: Identification of carriers of CMV plus the relevant HLA was achieved through cumulative public TCR beta family frequency.

A single record per CDR3 protein comes from TCRdb applying MiXCR to the reads. This sample has 550,000 to 700,000 distinct CDR3 sequences, with 40% found just once. V was cut by 5 bases and J by 1 base, with 11 bases left in between. Germline V CDR1 and CDR2: DFQATT, SNEGSKA (reference sequence). CDR3 length: 13 residues. The rearrangement uses TRBV20-1 and TRBJ2-5; D gene uncertain. This clonotype was obtained from a human donor in good health (CMV status not recorded). Some clones in this sample may be carry-over from other donors' samples. The sample consisted of cultured PBMCs, taken from culture after CMV antigen stimulation. This CDR3 reads CSAGPAAQETQYF. The CDR3 region has the DNA TGCAGTGCTGGCCCCGCAGCCCAAGAGACCCAGTACTTC.